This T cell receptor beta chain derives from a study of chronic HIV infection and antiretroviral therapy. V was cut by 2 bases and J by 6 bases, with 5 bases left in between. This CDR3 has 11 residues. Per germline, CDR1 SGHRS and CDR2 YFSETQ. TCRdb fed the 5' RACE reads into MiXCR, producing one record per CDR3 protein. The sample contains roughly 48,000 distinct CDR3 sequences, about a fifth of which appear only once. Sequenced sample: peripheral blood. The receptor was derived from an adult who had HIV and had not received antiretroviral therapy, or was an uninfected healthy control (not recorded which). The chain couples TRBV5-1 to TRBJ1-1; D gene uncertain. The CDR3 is CASSFGAEAFF. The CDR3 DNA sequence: TGCGCCAGCAGCTTTGGAGCTGAAGCTTTCTTT.